One and the same sample provided the 21 T cell receptor beta chains below, sequenced in a study of blood T cell repertoires in COVID-19. Data came from immunoSEQ multiplex PCR; TCRdb stores just in-frame clones and leaves some out. The repertoire holds approximately 250,000 clones, roughly 88% seen once, with 1% to 1.5% in the top ten. The sample was PBMCs or T cells enriched from blood (not recorded which). The receptors shown here come from a woman aged 40 to 50 with acute COVID-19.

The genes are TRBV19 and TRBJ1-2; 7 bases align to TRBD1. Per the germline V gene, CDR1 is LNHDA and CDR2 is SQIVND (reference sequence). CDR3 length equals 11 residues. The CDR3 here is CVSRQGQSYTF. CDR3 bases: TGTGTCTCAAGACAGGGCCAAAGCTACACCTTC.

The chain joins TRBV4-3 to TRBJ2-3; the D gene is possibly TRBD2 (7 bases). Trimming shortened V by 0 bases and J by 3 bases, and 16 bases separated the two germline ends. The CDR3 contains 17 residues. The V gene's germline CDR1 is LGHNA and CDR2 YSLEER. The DNA for the CDR3 is TGCGCCAGCAGCCAAGATCCGGGGGCGGGAGTAACAGATACGCAGTATTTT. It is translated as CASSQDPGAGVTDTQYF.

A note on this clone: Other nucleotide sequences from this sample produce the same CDR3. The rearrangement joins TRBV30 to TRBJ1-5, with 8 bases fitting TRBD1. The length of the CDR3 is 13 residues. Germline assignment: CDR1 GTSNPN and CDR2 SVGIG (reference sequence). The V segment lost 2 bases and the J segment 6 bases; nucleotides outside the gene matches: 3. CDR3 in DNA: TGTGCCTGGAGTTCAGGGGGCGGTCAGCCCCAGCATTTT. This sequence encodes CAWSSGGGQPQHF.

The chain couples TRBV3-1 (or the pseudogene TRBV3-2) to TRBJ1-2; TRBD1 might be the D (5 bases). V was cut by 6 bases and J by 6 bases, with 11 bases left in between. The CDR3 is 12 residues long. Germline V CDR1 and CDR2: LGHDT, YNNKEL (reference sequence). CDR3 sequence reads: CASSWGEDGYTF. In nucleotides, the CDR3 is TGTGCCAGCAGTTGGGGGGAAGATGGCTACACCTTC.

This clone showed up just a few times. The V gene is TRBV5-4, the J gene TRBJ1-2, with 8 nucleotides matching TRBD1. The CDR3 is 14 residues long. CDR1 and CDR2 (germline): SGHNT, YYREEE (reference sequence). V lost 4 bases and J lost 3; bases outside the gene matches: 5. Here the CDR3 DNA reads TGTGCCAGCAGCCCCCAGGGACAGGACTATGGCTACACCTTC. It encodes CASSPQGQDYGYTF.

This clone was recorded a few times. The chain couples TRBV4-3 to TRBJ2-5; tentatively, D is TRBD2 (6 bases). V was cut by 3 bases and J by 2 bases, with 13 bases left in between. This CDR3 region has 15 residues. In germline, CDR1 is LGHNA, CDR2 YSLEER. CDR3 loop: CASSQGGVSQETQYF. The CDR3 nucleotides are TGCGCCAGCAGCCAGGGGGGAGTATCGCAAGAGACCCAGTACTTC.

This rearrangement joins TRBV29-1 to TRBJ2-1; D possibly corresponds to TRBD1 (6 bases). V lost 6 bases and J 2 bases, leaving 11 bases between the germline ends. Germline CDR1 is SQVTM and CDR2 is ANQGSEA. This CDR3 has 13 amino acids. The CDR3, as DNA: TGCAGCGTCCTCCGGGACACCTACAATGAGCAGTTCTTC. It codes for CSVLRDTYNEQFF.

This chain connects TRBV24-1 to TRBJ1-5; D perhaps matches TRBD1 (6 bases). CDR1 is KGHDR, CDR2 SFDVKD, per germline. Trimming cost V 3 bases and J 8 bases, with 13 bases left between them. The CDR3 runs 14 residues. CDR3 residues: CATSDPQGLEPQHF. The CDR3, as DNA: TGTGCCACCAGTGATCCACAGGGCCTGGAGCCCCAGCATTTT.

The CDR3 protein is CASRPGLAGRTDTQYF. CDR3 coding DNA: TGTGCCAGCAGGCCGGGACTAGCGGGAAGGACAGATACGCAGTATTTT. The V and J genes are TRBV28 and TRBJ2-3; TRBD2 agrees at 13 bases. This CDR3 is built from 16 residues. V trimming: 6 bases; J trimming: 3 bases; junction bases outside the gene matches: 6. In germline, CDR1 is MDHEN, CDR2 SYDVKM.

The chain carries TRBV7-2 and TRBJ1-4, with a tentative D call TRBD1 (6 bases). Per germline, CDR1 SGHTA and CDR2 FQGNSA. V was clipped by 3 bases and J by 7 bases, with 12 bases between them. The CDR3 sequence is 14 residues long. The CDR3 coding sequence is TGTGCCAGCAGCTTGGGAGGGGGTGGTGAAAAACTGTTTTTT. It yields the protein CASSLGGGGEKLFF.

This rearrangement joins TRBV28 to TRBJ1-5; D uncertain. CDR1 and CDR2 from the germline V gene are MDHEN and SYDVKM. CDR3 length equals 13 residues. Between the trimmed V and J ends, which lost 2 bases and 5 bases, there was a span of 7 bases. CDR3 in amino acids: CASSLGLYQPQHF. For the CDR3, the DNA is TGTGCCAGCAGTTTAGGCCTCTATCAGCCCCAGCATTTT.

The chain has TRBV3-1 (or the pseudogene TRBV3-2) and TRBJ1-5; no clear D. Trimming pared 0 bases from V and 6 bases from J, leaving 9 bases between. The CDR3 extends over 14 amino acids. The germline gives CDR1 LGHDT, CDR2 YNNKEL (reference sequence). The CDR3 loop is CASSQDSKFQPQHF. CDR3 coding DNA: TGTGCCAGCAGCCAAGATAGTAAGTTTCAGCCCCAGCATTTT.

This clone was detected many times. The chain has TRBV20-1 and TRBJ1-1, with TRBD1 as a possible D gene (5 bases). CDR1 and CDR2 (germline): DFQATT, SNEGSKA (reference sequence). The length of the CDR3 is 14 residues. V lost 3 bases and J lost 1, with 12 bases in between. The CDR3 nucleotides read TGCAGTGCTAGTCACGGGGACTCGAACACTGAAGCTTTCTTT. The encoded protein is CSASHGDSNTEAFF.

This clone was picked up one time. The gene calls are TRBV5-1 and TRBJ1-2; a possible D gene is TRBD1 (6 bases). This CDR3 contains 12 residues. CDR1 SGHRS and CDR2 YFSETQ come from the germline V gene. The germline V and J ends were trimmed by 4 bases and 9 bases, with 13 bases remaining between them. The CDR3 nucleotides read TGCGCCAGCAGCACGAGCCGGGACAGCTACACCTTC. It is translated as CASSTSRDSYTF.

The CDR3 DNA reads TGTGCCAGCAATCGGGACCAAGAGACCCAGTACTTC. Its translation: CASNRDQETQYF. This rearrangement joins TRBV7-9 to TRBJ2-5; no clear D gene. The V end was cut by 7 bases, the J end by 0 bases, with 6 bases between. Germline assignment: CDR1 SEHNR and CDR2 FQNEAQ (reference sequence). This CDR3 has 12 amino acids.

V and J are TRBV9 and TRBJ2-1; D perhaps matches TRBD1 (5 bases). Germline assignment: CDR1 SGDLS and CDR2 YYNGEE. Trimming cost V 0 bases and J 0 bases, with 7 bases left between them. The CDR3 extends over 15 amino acids. CDR3 coding DNA: TGTGCCAGCAGCGTAGCAGGACACTCCTACAATGAGCAGTTCTTC. Its protein product is CASSVAGHSYNEQFF.

This chain connects TRBV19 to TRBJ2-3; 15 bases are a match to TRBD2. CDR3 length equals 16 residues. V dropped 5 bases and J dropped 7; count of bases not matched to a gene: 7. CDR1 LNHDA and CDR2 SQIVND come from the germline V gene (reference sequence). The CDR3 reads CASSGPGLAGGYTQYF. The CDR3 nucleotides read TGTGCCAGTAGTGGTCCGGGACTAGCGGGAGGATATACGCAGTATTTT.

The chain links TRBV28 to TRBJ2-7, with 13 nucleotides matching TRBD2. The length of the CDR3 is 17 residues. Losses at the gene ends were 6 bases for V and 6 bases for J; bases not matched to a gene: 14. CDR1 and CDR2 (germline): MDHEN, SYDVKM. The CDR3 sequence is CASSFDFRTSGRSEQYF. DNA of the CDR3: TGTGCCAGCAGCTTTGATTTTAGGACTAGCGGGAGAAGCGAGCAGTACTTC.

V gene TRBV5-1 combines with J gene TRBJ1-1; TRBD1 aligns across 7 bases. Germline V gene sequence: CDR1 SGHRS, CDR2 YFSETQ. Trimming removed 4 bases from V and 0 bases from J; junction bases left unmatched: 9. This CDR3 comprises 16 residues. The chain's CDR3 is CASSPRTGILNTEAFF. The CDR3 DNA follows: TGCGCCAGCAGCCCTCGGACAGGTATTTTGAACACTGAAGCTTTCTTT.

This rearrangement joins TRBV19 to TRBJ1-2; D is unclear. V gave up 5 bases and J gave up 4 bases, with 17 bases separating them. CDR1 and CDR2 (germline): LNHDA, SQIVND (reference sequence). This CDR3 has 15 residues. The CDR3 region has the DNA TGTGCCAGTAGTGCAGACGGCGGATCGGTCTATGGCTACACCTTC. Amino acid sequence: CASSADGGSVYGYTF.

The V call is TRBV7-2, the J call TRBJ1-2; D remains ambiguous. V lost 5 bases to trimming and J lost 0 bases, with 16 bases between them. This CDR3 contains 16 residues. Germline V CDR1 and CDR2: SGHTA, FQGNSA. CDR3 sequence: CASSPDGGGSNYGYTF. The CDR3 DNA follows: TGTGCCAGCAGCCCGGATGGCGGAGGGTCTAACTATGGCTACACCTTC.